These 2 T cell receptor beta chains originate from one sample sequenced in a study of T cells in Graves' hyperthyroidism and ophthalmopathy. TCR beta CDR3 region amplification was performed from RNA transcripts. A set of HTBI primers served as the primers for a first-round RT-PCR of the TCR CDR3. Each CDR3 protein is one row after TCRdb ran MiXCR on the multiplex PCR reads. Among approximately 610,000 distinct CDR3 sequences, under 15% were seen once, and the ten largest hold approximately 4.3%. The specimen sequenced was blood. The receptor source for this set is a woman in her forties with Graves' ophthalmopathy.

This clonotype has a count of ten or more. The chain couples TRBV4-3 to TRBJ2-7; D possibly corresponds to TRBD1 (7 bases). The CDR3 contains 15 residues. Germline CDR1 reads LGHNA; CDR2 reads YSLEER. Trimming removed 1 base from V and 2 bases from J, with 12 bases in between. For the CDR3, the DNA is TGCGCCAGCAGCCAAGTGGGGGGACAGCCCTACGAGCAGTACTTC. Translation gives CASSQVGGQPYEQYF.

This clonotype was counted at least ten times. The CDR3 reads CASSTTGMQETQYF. The CDR3 DNA reads as TGTGCCAGCAGCACCACCGGGATGCAAGAGACCCAGTACTTC. This sequence joins TRBV7-3 and TRBJ2-5, with D perhaps matching TRBD2 (5 bases). CDR3 size: 14 residues. Germline loops: CDR1 SGHTA, CDR2 FQGTGA. The V end was cut by 5 bases, the J end by 2 bases, with 12 bases between.